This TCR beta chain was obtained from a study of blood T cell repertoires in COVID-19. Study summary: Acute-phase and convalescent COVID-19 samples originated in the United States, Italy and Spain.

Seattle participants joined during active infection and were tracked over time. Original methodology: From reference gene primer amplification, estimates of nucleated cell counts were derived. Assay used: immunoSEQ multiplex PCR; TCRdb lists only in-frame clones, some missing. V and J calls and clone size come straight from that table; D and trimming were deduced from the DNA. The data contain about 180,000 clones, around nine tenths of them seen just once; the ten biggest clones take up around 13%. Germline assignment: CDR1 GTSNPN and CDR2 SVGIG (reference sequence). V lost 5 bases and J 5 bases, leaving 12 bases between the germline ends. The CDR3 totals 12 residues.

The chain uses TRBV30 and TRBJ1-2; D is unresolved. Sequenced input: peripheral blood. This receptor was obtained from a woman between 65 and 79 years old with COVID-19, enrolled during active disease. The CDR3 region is CAWFKSRYGYTF. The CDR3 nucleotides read TGTGCCTGGTTTAAGTCGAGGTATGGCTACACCTTC.